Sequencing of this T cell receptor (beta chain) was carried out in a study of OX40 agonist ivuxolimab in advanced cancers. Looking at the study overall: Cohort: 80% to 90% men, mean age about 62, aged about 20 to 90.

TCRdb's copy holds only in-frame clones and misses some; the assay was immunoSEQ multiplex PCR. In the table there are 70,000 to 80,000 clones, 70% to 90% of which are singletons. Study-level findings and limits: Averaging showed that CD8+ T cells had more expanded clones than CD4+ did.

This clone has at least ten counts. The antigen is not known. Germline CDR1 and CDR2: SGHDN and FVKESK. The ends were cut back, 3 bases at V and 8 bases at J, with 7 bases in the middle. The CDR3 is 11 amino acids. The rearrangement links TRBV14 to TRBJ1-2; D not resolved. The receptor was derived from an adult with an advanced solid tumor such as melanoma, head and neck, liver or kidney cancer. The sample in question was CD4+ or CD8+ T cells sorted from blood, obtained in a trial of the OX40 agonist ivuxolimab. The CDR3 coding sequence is TGTGCCAGCAGCCAGGGAAGGGGCTACACCTTC. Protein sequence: CASSQGRGYTF.